Described below is a single TCR beta chain sequence and its context. Only in-frame clones appear in the TCRdb table, and some are missing; sequencing was by immunoSEQ multiplex PCR. The repertoire holds about 150,000 clones, with roughly 84% as singletons. V lost 0 bases and J 3 bases, leaving 11 bases between the germline ends. Germline V gene sequence: CDR1 GTSNPN, CDR2 SVGIG (reference sequence). CDR3 size: 14 residues. This entry belongs to a study of blood T cell repertoires in COVID-19. The sample was peripheral blood. The TCR was taken from a man between 65 and 79 years old with active or convalescent COVID-19. The J gene is TRBJ2-5, the V gene TRBV30; D gene ambiguous. This CDR3 is CAWSVFGVEETQYF. For the CDR3, the DNA is TGTGCCTGGAGTGTATTCGGAGTTGAAGAGACCCAGTACTTC. Full variable domain (outside the CDR3, taken from reference TRBV30 and TRBJ2-5): SQTIHQWPATLVQPVGSPLSLECTVEGTSNPNLYWYRQAAGRGLQLLFYSVGIGQISSEVPQNLSASRPQDRQFILSSKKLLLSDSGFYLCAWSVFGVEETQYFGPGTRLLVL.